This TCR beta chain originates from a study of CD8 T cells in Susac syndrome. Trimming at V came to 8 bases and at J to 3 bases, leaving 10 bases not matched to a gene. Per the germline V gene, CDR1 is MNHNS and CDR2 is SASEGT. The CDR3 loop spans 15 amino acids. With random hexamers, reverse transcription was performed on about 0.45 to 1 ug of RNA. MiXCR, run by TCRdb on the immunoSEQ multiplex PCR reads, gives a single entry per CDR3 protein. The table lists around 190,000 distinct CDR3 sequences, under 95% of them singletons. This TCR was recovered from a human donor in good health. The chain uses TRBV6-1 and TRBJ2-5; 9 nucleotides line up with TRBD2. The sequencing sample was made of CD4+ T cells from PBMCs. The CDR3 DNA reads as TGTGCCAGCGCATCTCCGACTAGCGGAAAAGAGACCCAGTACTTC. Its protein is CASASPTSGKETQYF.